The present entry profiles one TCR beta chain with its context. Its antigen remains unknown. The data were taken from a study of shared clonotypes between healthy human individuals. Study-level points and caveats: Investigators collected only blood, and repertoires in tissues likely differ. Memory subsets generally showed smaller estimated richness than naive subsets did.

Naive CD8 cells comprised CD45RO-negative, CCR7-positively selected cells, excluding terminally differentiated effector memory CD45RA+ cells. Donors were healthy HIV-negative adults without recently reported acute infections or vaccinations. Germline loops: CDR1 LNHDA, CDR2 SQIVND (reference sequence). This CDR3 comprises 12 residues. Trimming took 10 bases from V and 6 from J, leaving 15 bases between them. Under the authors' procedure: There were no quality scores in the junction-only immunoSEQ sequences, so filtering differed. Assay used: immunoSEQ multiplex PCR; TCRdb lists only in-frame clones, some missing. Clone size and the V and J calls come from that table; the DNA yielded D and trimming. The profile covers roughly 1,800,000 clones, with just under 95% appearing a single time and roughly 1% taken by the ten largest.

Sequencing used naive CD8+ T cells sorted from blood. The genes are TRBV19 and TRBJ1-1; the D gene is possibly TRBD1 (5 bases). The sequence was obtained from a man between 18 and 35 years old in good health. CDR3 sequence: CATEDLTAEAFF. CDR3 DNA sequence: TGTGCCACCGAAGATCTGACAGCTGAAGCTTTCTTT.